Presented here are 16 T cell receptor beta chains from one specimen sequenced in a study of T cell repertoires in cytomegalovirus infection (dated 2019 in TCRdb). TCRdb records Illumina HiSeq 1500 as the sequencer. The public sequencing data were trimmed at Q25 with fastp and processed into clonotypes with MiXCR by TCRdb, which kept only in-frame beta chains. Records with the same CDR3 protein are collapsed into one entry carrying the most frequent genes and DNA. This sample comprises some 250,000 distinct CDR3 sequences, around 8.7% of them detected only once. Of the sample, roughly 16% is held by the ten largest clones. Sequenced sample: PBMCs. Every receptor here comes from a human donor in good health (CMV status not recorded). Some clones in this sample may be carry-over from other donors' samples.

The table lists this clonotype with many counts. The genes are TRBV20-1 and TRBJ2-3; D gene unclear. Germline CDR1 and CDR2: DFQATT and SNEGSKA (reference sequence). V gave up 6 bases and J gave up 1 base, with 14 bases separating them. The CDR3 extends over 14 amino acids. CDR3 protein: CSAPPAAGTDTQYF. The CDR3 DNA reads TGCAGTGCCCCACCGGCGGCGGGCACAGATACGCAGTATTTT.

In this sample, this clonotype turned up many times. Written as DNA, the CDR3 is TGTGCCAGCAGTTTAAAGTTCAATCAGCCCCAGCATTTT. Its translation is CASSLKFNQPQHF. The chain combines TRBV28 with TRBJ1-5; no clear D gene. From germline, CDR1 is MDHEN and CDR2 SYDVKM. The CDR3 totals 13 residues. V lost 2 bases to trimming and J lost 3 bases, with 5 bases between them.

There are many counts of this clonotype. The chain joins TRBV6-5 to TRBJ2-2; the match to TRBD2 covers 14 bases. The trim removed 6 bases at V and 2 bases at J, leaving 14 bases unmatched. The CDR3 is 20 residues long. CDR1 and CDR2 (germline): MNHEY, SVGAGI. CDR3 coding DNA: TGTGCCAGCAGCTTACGGAGTTATGGACTAGCGGGAGGTAACACCGGGGAGCTGTTTTTT. It encodes CASSLRSYGLAGGNTGELFF.

At least ten counts were recorded for this clonotype. This sequence joins TRBV7-8 and TRBJ2-4; 7 bases fit TRBD2. The germline gives CDR1 SGHVS, CDR2 FQNEAQ. This CDR3 spans 13 amino acids. V lost 5 bases, J lost 9 bases, and 7 bases stayed unmatched. The CDR3: CASSLGGLPIQYF. The CDR3 DNA follows: TGTGCCAGCAGCCTGGGGGGACTACCCATTCAGTACTTC.

V is TRBV19 and J is TRBJ1-4; D possibly corresponds to TRBD1 (5 bases). The CDR3 totals 15 residues. CDR1 is LNHDA and CDR2 is SQIVND in the germline V gene (reference sequence). Trimming removed 4 bases from V and 0 bases from J, with 9 bases in between. The CDR3 reads CASSTRQTTNEKLFF. The CDR3 DNA reads TGTGCCAGTAGTACCCGACAGACAACTAATGAAAAACTGTTTTTT.

The sample holds a few counts of this clonotype. The chain couples TRBV28 to TRBJ1-5; D ambiguous. CDR3 length: 12 amino acids. Germline lookup yields CDR1 MDHEN and CDR2 SYDVKM. Trimming pared 10 bases from V and 7 bases from J, leaving 14 bases between. The CDR3 spells CATSSGGQPQHF. The CDR3 DNA sequence: TGTGCCACCTCCTCGGGCGGCCAGCCCCAGCATTTT.

Only a few counts were recorded for this clonotype. The chain employs TRBV3-1 and TRBJ1-6; 8 bases match TRBD1. This CDR3 spans 16 amino acids. Per germline, CDR1 LGHDT and CDR2 YNNKEL (reference sequence). Germline trimming cut 3 bases from V and 5 bases from J; bases unmatched to any gene: 6. CDR3 DNA sequence: TGTGCCAGCAGCCATTCGCAGGGGGCAAATAATTCACCCCTCCACTTT. The encoded protein is CASSHSQGANNSPLHF.

This clonotype has a count of ten or more. The genes are TRBV19 and TRBJ1-1; D is possibly TRBD1 (6 bases). The CDR3 runs to 14 residues. V dropped 7 bases and J dropped 1 base, with 13 bases sitting between them. Looked up from germline, CDR1 is LNHDA and CDR2 is SQIVND (reference sequence). The DNA for the CDR3 is TGTGCCAGTATCCAGATGACAGGGAACACTGAAGCTTTCTTT. This sequence encodes CASIQMTGNTEAFF.

The V gene is TRBV14, the J gene TRBJ1-6, with 7 bases aligning to TRBD1. CDR1 and CDR2 (germline): SGHDN, FVKESK. This CDR3 is built from 15 residues. The ends lost 5 bases at V and 10 bases at J; junction bases unmatched: 11. The CDR3: CASSATQGLRSPLHF. DNA of the CDR3: TGTGCCAGCAGCGCGACACAGGGGCTTAGGTCACCCCTCCACTTT. Full variable domain (missing parts from reference TRBV14 and TRBJ1-6): EAGVTQFPSHSVIEKGQTVTLRCDPISGHDNLYWYRRVMGKEIKFLLHFVKESKQDESGMPNNRFLAERTGGTYSTLKVQPAELEDSGVYFCASSATQGLRSPLHFGNGTRLTVT.

This clonotype was counted ten times or more. V usage is TRBV7-2 and J usage is TRBJ2-2, with D possibly TRBD1 on 5 matching bases. Germline V gives CDR1 SGHTA, CDR2 FQGNSA. This CDR3 spans 19 amino acids. V was cut by 3 bases and J by 4 bases, with 24 bases left in between. In DNA, the CDR3 is TGTGCCAGCAGCTTCGGCCCTAAGGGGCGCTCTAGTCCCACCGGGGAGCTGTTTTTT. Translated: CASSFGPKGRSSPTGELFF.

The CDR3: CSARRQGVGEQFF. Written as DNA, the CDR3 is TGCAGTGCTAGGAGACAGGGTGTAGGTGAGCAGTTCTTC. The chain links TRBV20-1 to TRBJ2-1, with TRBD1 matching 7 bases. This CDR3 comprises 13 residues. The germline V gene encodes CDR1 DFQATT and CDR2 SNEGSKA (reference sequence). V was pared by 3 bases and J by 9 bases, with 8 bases of the junction left unmatched.

This clonotype was detected ten times or more. The rearrangement links TRBV7-2 to TRBJ2-4; D uncertain. This CDR3 has 15 amino acids. Germline-derived CDR1 and CDR2 are SGHTA and FQGNSA. With 5 bases removed from V and 5 bases from J, the gap between germline ends came to 16 bases. CDR3 nucleotide sequence: TGTGCCAGCAGCCTAAAAGGCGGCAGACAAAACATTCAGTACTTC. Translated, it gives CASSLKGGRQNIQYF.

The gene calls are TRBV12-3 or TRBV12-4 and TRBJ2-7, with D tentatively TRBD1 or TRBD2 (5 bases each). This CDR3 has 13 amino acids. Trimming cost V 6 bases and J 4 bases, with 13 bases left between them. The CDR3 reads CASSVRDGYEQYF. CDR3 nucleotide sequence: TGTGCCAGCAGCGTCCGGGACGGGTACGAGCAGTACTTC.

This clonotype was detected a few times. This sequence joins TRBV12-3 or TRBV12-4 and TRBJ2-1; TRBD1 matches at 9 bases. The CDR3 length is 15 residues. Losses at the gene ends were 5 bases for V and 6 bases for J; bases not matched to a gene: 8. The CDR3 spells CASSPGTGNVNEQFF. Written as DNA, the CDR3 is TGTGCCAGCAGTCCCGGGACAGGGAATGTCAATGAGCAGTTCTTC.

This clonotype was found many times. This chain links TRBV29-1 with TRBJ1-1, with D unclear. CDR3 length equals 11 residues. Germline CDR1 is SQVTM and CDR2 is ANQGSEA. Trimming took 2 bases from V and 11 from J, leaving 12 bases between them. CDR3 region: CSVEPGSRAFF. The CDR3 DNA sequence: TGCAGCGTTGAACCCGGGTCGAGGGCTTTCTTT. Full variable domain (rest looked up from reference TRBV29-1 and TRBJ1-1): SAVISQKPSRDICQRGTSLTIQCQVDSQVTMMFWYRQQPGQSLTLIATANQGSEATYESGFVIDKFPISRPNLTFSTLTVSNMSPEDSSIYLCSVEPGSRAFFGQGTRLTVV.

This clonotype was seen repeatedly, ten times or more. CDR3 nucleotides: TGTGCCAGCAGGAGGGGAGGGGTGACGAACACCGGGGAGCTGTTTTTT. Translation: CASRRGGVTNTGELFF. The chain recombines TRBV2 with TRBJ2-2; 7 bases line up with TRBD2. Per the germline V gene, CDR1 is SNHLY and CDR2 is FYNNEI. The V gene end was trimmed by 6 bases and the J gene end by 0 bases; junction bases not matched to a gene: 7. The CDR3 is 16 residues long.